This is a list of T cell receptor beta chains from one sample in a study of CD8 T cells in ankylosing spondylitis. TCRdb fed the 5' RACE reads into MiXCR, producing one record per CDR3 protein. The sample has 750,000 to 850,000 distinct CDR3 sequences, about 10% seen once. Sequences were obtained from blood, either unsorted or a sorted T cell fraction (not recorded which). The receptors derive from a male donor with ankylosing spondylitis. The CDR3 runs from the conserved cysteine through the conserved F or W. D genes are given only for firm matches. Expanded clones get a size class; other rows say once, few or many, or leave the size out.

clone size	D gene	V gene	J gene	CDR3 protein	CDR3 DNA
many	NA	TRBV7-2	TRBJ2-1	CASSLTRNEQFF	TGTGCCAGCAGCTTAACTCGGAATGAGCAGTTCTTC
few	TRBD2	TRBV7-2	TRBJ2-3	CASSRDSGSTDTQYF	TGTGCCAGCAGCAGGGATAGCGGGAGCACAGATACGCAGTATTTT
NA	NA	TRBV20-1	TRBJ1-1	CSAPRSGVNTEAFF	TGCAGTGCCCCTAGGTCCGGGGTGAACACTGAAGCTTTCTTT
few	TRBD2	TRBV28	TRBJ2-3	CASNSGSSDTQYF	TGTGCCAGCAATAGCGGGAGTTCAGATACGCAGTATTTT
NA	TRBD1	TRBV27	TRBJ2-7	CASSLGVRDRGVREQYF	TGTGCCAGCAGTCTCGGTGTCCGGGACAGGGGAGTAAGAGAGCAGTACTTC
NA	NA	TRBV5-1	TRBJ2-3	CASSPKTLPSTDTQYF	TGCGCCAGCAGCCCCAAGACCCTCCCTAGCACAGATACGCAGTATTTT
many	NA	TRBV5-1	TRBJ1-1	CASSLGGGVNTEAFF	TGCGCCAGCAGCTTGGGGGGGGGCGTCAACACTGAAGCTTTCTTT
few	TRBD2	TRBV20-1	TRBJ2-7	CSAQRELYEQYF	TGCAGCGCCCAGCGGGAGTTATACGAGCAGTACTTC
NA	NA	TRBV10-3	TRBJ1-2	CAISEIRESGYTF	TGTGCCATCAGTGAGATCAGGGAGAGTGGCTACACCTTC
few	NA	TRBV5-1	TRBJ2-7	CASSGKGPKDEQYF	TGCGCCAGCAGCGGGAAGGGCCCGAAGGACGAGCAGTACTTC
many	TRBD1	TRBV20-1	TRBJ2-7	CSARDWDRGFSYEQYF	TGCAGTGCTAGAGATTGGGACAGGGGCTTCTCGTACGAGCAGTACTTC
many	NA	TRBV20-1	TRBJ2-2	CSASRSGELFF	TGCAGTGCTAGCCGTTCCGGGGAGCTGTTTTTT
few	TRBD1	TRBV5-6	TRBJ1-1	CASSLDRGRNTEAFF	TGTGCCAGCAGCTTGGACAGGGGGCGGAACACTGAAGCTTTCTTT
many	NA	TRBV4-3	TRBJ2-3	CASSQAAYTDTQYF	TGCGCCAGCAGCCAAGCTGCGTACACAGATACGCAGTATTTT
many	NA	TRBV11-2	TRBJ1-1	CASSRQYNTEAFF	TGTGCCAGCAGCAGACAGTACAACACTGAAGCTTTCTTT
few	NA	TRBV7-2	TRBJ1-6	CASSLVTTVVNSPLHF	TGTGCCAGCAGCTTAGTGACAACAGTGGTTAATTCACCCCTCCACTTT
NA	NA	TRBV5-5	TRBJ2-7	CASSPHATISYEQYF	TGTGCCAGCAGTCCTCATGCTACCATTTCCTACGAGCAGTACTTC
few	NA	TRBV20-1	TRBJ1-2	CSATLHINYGYTF	TGCAGTGCAACATTACACATTAACTATGGCTACACCTTC